The source of this T cell receptor (beta chain) is a study of cytomegalovirus exposure and HLA in healthy donors. Study-wide results and limits: There were about 160 TCR beta chains listed as cytomegalovirus-associated.

This CDR3 contains 17 residues. CDR1 and CDR2 from the germline V gene are LNHDA and SQIVND (reference sequence). The V and J ends lost 4 bases and 3 bases, in that order; junction bases with no gene match: 7. Remarks on this clone: Its target is not known.

Some clones are missing from TCRdb's copy, which holds only in-frame ones; the method was immunoSEQ multiplex PCR. The sample carries about 60,000 clones, approximately 93% recorded once. The chain combines TRBV19 with TRBJ1-4; 11 bases line up with TRBD1. The origin of this receptor is a woman younger than 30 in good health and CMV-seronegative. Sequenced input: PBMCs. CDR3 sequence (DNA): TGTGCCAGTAGTACAACGGGACAGGGGGTCTCTAATGAAAAACTGTTTTTT. Translated, it gives CASSTTGQGVSNEKLFF.